This TCR beta chain was obtained from a study of blood T cell repertoires in COVID-19. Looking at the study overall: Spain, Italy and the United States supplied samples that represented acute and convalescent COVID-19. T cells, B-cell-depleted T cells, or PBMCs provided the cDNA or gDNA that served as material.

Germline V lookup: CDR1 SGHVS, CDR2 FNYEAQ. The V segment lost 5 bases and the J segment 0 bases; nucleotides outside the gene matches: 7. This CDR3 is built from 16 residues. As originally analysed: Scientists estimated how many nucleated cells there were by amplifying reference gene primers. Only in-frame clones appear in the TCRdb table, and some are missing; sequencing was by immunoSEQ multiplex PCR. The V and J calls and the clone size are those of that table, but D and trimming were determined from the DNA. Among fewer than 200,000 clones listed, approximately 82% were seen once. The chain joins TRBV7-6 to TRBJ1-3; 7 bases map to TRBD1. Material for sequencing was peripheral blood. This sequence was found in a woman in her 70s who had recovered from COVID-19. The CDR3 region has the DNA TGTGCCAGCAGCCCGCGACAGGGAAGCTCTGGAAACACCATATATTTT. It specifies CASSPRQGSSGNTIYF.